The 20 T cell receptor beta chains presented below share a single source sample, sequenced in a study of blood T cell repertoires in COVID-19. The data were produced by immunoSEQ multiplex PCR, yet TCRdb's version contains in-frame clones alone and is incomplete. The data hold a few hundred thousand clones, with over 80% observed a single time. The specimen sequenced was peripheral blood. Source of these receptors: a woman aged 25-40 years with COVID-19, enrolled during active disease.

The chain employs TRBV27 and TRBJ2-3; TRBD1 is a possible D gene (5 bases). Germline V gene sequence: CDR1 MNHEY, CDR2 SMNVEV (reference sequence). This CDR3 contains 16 residues. The V gene lost 4 bases and the J gene lost 2 bases, with 16 bases spanning the gap. CDR3 in DNA: TGTGCCAGCAGTTCCCCGAAAGGGGTTAACACAGATACGCAGTATTTT. Its protein product is CASSSPKGVNTDTQYF.

This chain connects TRBV5-1 to TRBJ1-4; perhaps TRBD1 as D (6 bases). Looked up from germline, CDR1 is SGHRS and CDR2 is YFSETQ. CDR3 size: 15 residues. V dropped 0 bases and J dropped 7 bases, with 13 bases sitting between them. The CDR3 nucleotides are TGCGCCAGCAGCTTGGATGGGACACCTACTGAAAAACTGTTTTTT. It yields the protein CASSLDGTPTEKLFF.

The genes are TRBV29-1 and TRBJ2-7; maybe TRBD2 (6 bases). Looked up from germline, CDR1 is SQVTM and CDR2 is ANQGSEA. CDR3 size: 14 residues. V was trimmed by 1 base and J by 6 bases, leaving 16 bases between them. DNA of the CDR3: TGCAGCGTTGAAGTATTCGGAGGGAGGTCCGAGCAGTACTTC. This translates into CSVEVFGGRSEQYF.

V and J are TRBV7-3 and TRBJ2-2, with D unresolved. Trimming shortened V by 5 bases and J by 0 bases, and 10 bases separated the two germline ends. CDR3 length: 15 residues. Looked up from germline, CDR1 is SGHTA and CDR2 is FQGTGA. The chain's CDR3 is CASSNRVSNTGELFF. The CDR3 coding sequence is TGTGCCAGCAGCAACCGGGTTTCGAACACCGGGGAGCTGTTTTTT.

The genes are TRBV19 and TRBJ1-1; no clear D. V was shortened by 10 bases and J by 3 bases, with 18 bases between the two germline ends. The CDR3 runs to 14 residues. Germline lookup yields CDR1 LNHDA and CDR2 SQIVND (reference sequence). This CDR3 reads CATKRPGQDTEAFF. The CDR3 nucleotides are TGTGCCACCAAAAGGCCAGGCCAGGACACTGAAGCTTTCTTT.

The chain combines TRBV2 with TRBJ1-1, with TRBD1 as a possible D gene (6 bases). V shed 7 bases and J shed 0 bases, with 12 bases lying between them. Germline V gene lookup returns CDR1 SNHLY and CDR2 FYNNEI. This CDR3 comprises 14 residues. In DNA form, the CDR3 reads TGTGCCAGCAAGCCGGGACAAGTGAACACTGAAGCTTTCTTT. Translation gives CASKPGQVNTEAFF.

The J gene is TRBJ2-2, the V gene TRBV3-1 (or the pseudogene TRBV3-2), with a possible D match to TRBD2 (6 bases). V was trimmed by 1 base and J by 1 base, leaving 10 bases between them. The CDR3 sequence is 16 residues long. Germline V gene lookup returns CDR1 LGHDT and CDR2 YNNKEL (reference sequence). The CDR3 DNA sequence: TGTGCCAGCAGCCAAGTGAAGGGAGGGAACACCGGGGAGCTGTTTTTT. This codes for CASSQVKGGNTGELFF.

V is TRBV6-5 and J is TRBJ1-3; possible D gene TRBD1, 6 bases. The CDR3 has 16 amino acids. Germline V gene lookup returns CDR1 MNHEY and CDR2 SVGAGI. V was cut by 2 bases and J by 0 bases, with 11 bases left in between. The CDR3 DNA reads TGTGCCAGCAGTTACCTGACAGGCCTCTCTGGAAACACCATATATTTT. Its protein product is CASSYLTGLSGNTIYF.

The chain links TRBV28 to TRBJ2-4, with TRBD2 matching over 11 bases. Germline values: CDR1 MDHEN, CDR2 SYDVKM. The CDR3 runs to 15 residues. The ends lost 6 bases at V and 8 bases at J; junction bases unmatched: 9. The CDR3 is CASSQVSGGAYIQYF. The CDR3 nucleotides read TGTGCCAGCAGCCAAGTTAGCGGGGGGGCTTACATTCAGTACTTC.

V usage is TRBV7-3 and J usage is TRBJ1-2; no firm D call. V gave up 5 bases and J gave up 5 bases, with 15 bases separating them. In germline, CDR1 is SGHTA, CDR2 FQGTGA. The CDR3 extends over 14 amino acids. The CDR3 region has the DNA TGTGCCAGCAGCCTAGATCCCACAATATATGGCTACACCTTC. This translates into CASSLDPTIYGYTF.

This clone was seen only once. Here the CDR3 reads CASSYGGSPYEQYF. CDR3 DNA sequence: TGTGCCAGCAGTTACGGGGGCTCTCCCTACGAGCAGTACTTC. The chain couples TRBV6-5 to TRBJ2-7; a possible D gene is TRBD1 (6 bases). V was clipped by 2 bases and J by 2 bases, with 10 bases between them. Looked up from germline, CDR1 is MNHEY and CDR2 is SVGAGI. The CDR3 is 14 amino acids.

The chain joins TRBV5-1 to TRBJ2-1; 9 nucleotides agree with TRBD2. The CDR3 sequence is 18 residues long. The V segment lost 0 bases and the J segment 1 base; nucleotides outside the gene matches: 8. Germline V gives CDR1 SGHRS, CDR2 YFSETQ. CDR3: CASSLASGRSLSYNEQFF. Written as DNA, the CDR3 is TGCGCCAGCAGCTTGGCCAGCGGGAGGTCCCTTTCCTACAATGAGCAGTTCTTC.

This chain uses TRBV30 with TRBJ2-2; 10 bases align to TRBD2. V was pared by 0 bases and J by 2 bases, with 18 bases of the junction left unmatched. In germline, CDR1 is GTSNPN, CDR2 SVGIG (reference sequence). This CDR3 has 21 residues. The chain's CDR3 is CAWSVLSGRARASRNTGELFF. The CDR3 coding sequence is TGTGCCTGGAGTGTATTAAGCGGGAGGGCCAGGGCTTCACGAAACACCGGGGAGCTGTTTTTT.

CDR3 amino acids: CASSPRVGDRGITDTQYF. The CDR3 nucleotides are TGTGCCAGCTCACCACGGGTGGGGGACCGCGGGATCACAGATACGCAGTATTTT. The chain is built from TRBV18 and TRBJ2-3, with a weak D call TRBD2 (6 bases). From germline, CDR1 is KGHSH and CDR2 LQKENI. CDR3 size: 18 residues. With 1 base removed from V and 2 bases from J, the gap between germline ends came to 19 bases.

The chain links TRBV3-1 (or the pseudogene TRBV3-2) to TRBJ2-7; TRBD2 matches 10 bases. Germline V gene sequence: CDR1 LGHDT, CDR2 YNNKEL (reference sequence). The V and J ends lost 5 bases and 6 bases, in that order; junction bases with no gene match: 4. There are 13 residues in the CDR3. CDR3 residues: CASSFLAGVEQYF. DNA for the CDR3: TGTGCCAGCAGCTTTCTAGCGGGGGTCGAGCAGTACTTC.

The rearrangement joins TRBV5-6 to TRBJ2-7; 7 nucleotides agree with TRBD1. Germline V gene lookup returns CDR1 SGHDT and CDR2 YYEEEE. There are 17 residues in the CDR3. V dropped 7 bases and J dropped 1; count of bases not matched to a gene: 17. CDR3 residues: CASAKPPGQIKSYEQYF. In nucleotides, the CDR3 is TGTGCCAGCGCCAAACCTCCGGGACAGATAAAGTCCTACGAGCAGTACTTC. The whole variable domain, filled in from reference TRBV5-6 and TRBJ2-7, reads DAGVTQSPTHLIKTRGQQVTLRCSPKSGHDTVSWYQQALGQGPQFIFQYYEEEERQRGNFPDRFSGHQFPNYSSELNVNALLLGDSALYLCASAKPPGQIKSYEQYFGPGTRLTVT.

The V gene is TRBV24-1, the J gene TRBJ2-5; 8 bases match TRBD2. There are 17 residues in the CDR3. V shed 3 bases and J 3 bases; nucleotides not matched to a gene: 11. The V gene's germline CDR1 is KGHDR and CDR2 SFDVKD. CDR3 DNA: TGTGCCACCAGTGATCGTTCCCAGCGGGGGCCGGAAGAGACCCAGTACTTC. Translating it yields CATSDRSQRGPEETQYF.

V and J are TRBV27 and TRBJ2-1, with 11 positions matching TRBD2. The ends lost 5 bases at V and 7 bases at J; junction bases unmatched: 7. The CDR3 has 15 residues. The germline CDR1 and CDR2 sequences are MNHEY and SMNVEV (reference sequence). CDR3: CASSPLAGVGNEQFF. CDR3 sequence (DNA): TGTGCCAGCAGTCCACTAGCGGGAGTTGGAAATGAGCAGTTCTTC.

This clone has only a few counts. The rearrangement joins TRBV11-2 to TRBJ2-1, with D possibly being TRBD1 (5 bases). Germline-derived CDR1 and CDR2 are SGHAT and FQNNGV. V lost 5 bases, J lost 2 bases, and 13 bases lay in between. This CDR3 has 15 residues. The CDR3 region has the DNA TGTGCCAGCAGCCCGGCAGGGTTCGCCTACAATGAGCAGTTCTTC. Translating it yields CASSPAGFAYNEQFF. Drawing the rest from reference TRBV11-2 and TRBJ2-1, the complete variable domain is EAGVAQSPRYKIIEKRQSVAFWCNPISGHATLYWYQQILGQGPKLLIQFQNNGVVDDSQLPKDRFSAERLKGVDSTLKIQPAKLEDSAVYLCASSPAGFAYNEQFFGPGTRLTVL.

The chain carries TRBV3-1 (or the pseudogene TRBV3-2) and TRBJ1-5; the D is unclear. Trimming pared 1 base from V and 7 bases from J, leaving 5 bases between. The CDR3 is made up of 12 amino acids. CDR1 and CDR2 (germline): LGHDT, YNNKEL (reference sequence). This chain's CDR3 is CASSQGGQPQHF. The CDR3 DNA reads TGTGCCAGCAGCCAAGGTGGCCAGCCCCAGCATTTT.